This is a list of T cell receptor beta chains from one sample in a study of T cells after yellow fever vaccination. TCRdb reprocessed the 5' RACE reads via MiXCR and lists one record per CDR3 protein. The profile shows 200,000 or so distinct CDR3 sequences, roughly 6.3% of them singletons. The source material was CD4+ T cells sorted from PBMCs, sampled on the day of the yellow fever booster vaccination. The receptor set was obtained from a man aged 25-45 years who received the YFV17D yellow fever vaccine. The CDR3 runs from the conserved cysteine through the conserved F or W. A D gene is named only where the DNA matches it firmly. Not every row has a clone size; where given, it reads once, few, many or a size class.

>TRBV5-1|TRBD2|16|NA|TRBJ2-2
TGCGCCAGCAGCAGAACTAGCGGGAGTTCGGTCGGGGAGCTGTTTTTT
CASSRTSGSSVGELFF
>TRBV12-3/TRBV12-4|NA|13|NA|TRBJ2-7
TGTGCCAGCCAGGCCGGGCCTCCCTACGAGCAGTACTTC
CASQAGPPYEQYF
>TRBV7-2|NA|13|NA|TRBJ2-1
TGTGCCAGCAGCTTTTCGGTCTTGGATGAGCAGTTCTTC
CASSFSVLDEQFF
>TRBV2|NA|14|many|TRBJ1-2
TGTGCCAGCAGTAAGGGGACGAGGGAGTATGGCTACACCTTC
CASSKGTREYGYTF
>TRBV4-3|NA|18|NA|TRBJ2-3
TGCGCCAGCAGCCAAGCGTCCGGGAGTAAGCTGGGCACAGATACGCAGTATTTT
CASSQASGSKLGTDTQYF
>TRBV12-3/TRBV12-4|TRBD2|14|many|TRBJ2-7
TGTGCCAGCAGTTTGGGGACTAGCGGTTCCGAGCAGTACTTC
CASSLGTSGSEQYF
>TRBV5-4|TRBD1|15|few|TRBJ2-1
TGTGCCAGCAGCTTGGACAGAGACAGGGTTCGAGAGCAGTTCTTC
CASSLDRDRVREQFF
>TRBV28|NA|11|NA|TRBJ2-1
TGTGCCAGCCTCGGTTTCGATGAGCAGTTCTTC
CASLGFDEQFF
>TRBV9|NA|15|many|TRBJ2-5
TGTGCCAGCATCATAGGCAGGGACGGAAAAGAGACCCAGTACTTC
CASIIGRDGKETQYF
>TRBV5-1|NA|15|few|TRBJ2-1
TGCGCCAGCAGAGGGGGGACCTCCTCCTACAATGAGCAGTTCTTC
CASRGGTSSYNEQFF
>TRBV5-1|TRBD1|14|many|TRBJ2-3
TGCGCCAGCAGCCCAGGCGACAGGGCAGATACGCAGTATTTT
CASSPGDRADTQYF
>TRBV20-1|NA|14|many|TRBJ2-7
TGCAGTGCTCGGCGGACAGCAACCGACTACGAGCAGTACTTC
CSARRTATDYEQYF
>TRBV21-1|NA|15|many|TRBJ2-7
TGTGCCAGCAGTCCCCCTCGACTAGCGGGAGTACCGCAGTACTTC
CASSPPRLAGVPQYF
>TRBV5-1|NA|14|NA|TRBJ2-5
TGCGCCAGCAGCTGGGCGGAGCTCCAAGAGACCCAGTACTTC
CASSWAELQETQYF
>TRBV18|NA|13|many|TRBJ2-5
TGTGCCAGCTTAAGGGCTTTACAAGAGACCCAGTACTTC
CASLRALQETQYF
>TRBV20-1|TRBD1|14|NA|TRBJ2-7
TGCAGTGCTACGGGACAGGGGACAGGATACGAGCAGTACTTC
CSATGQGTGYEQYF
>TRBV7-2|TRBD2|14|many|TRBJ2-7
TGTGCCAGCAGCACTGGGGGAGGGTCCTACGAGCAGTACTTC
CASSTGGGSYEQYF
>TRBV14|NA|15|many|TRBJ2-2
TGTGCCAGCAGCCAAGGGATGCACGTTACCGGGGAGCTGTTTTTT
CASSQGMHVTGELFF
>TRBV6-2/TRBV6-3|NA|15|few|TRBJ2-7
TGTGCCAGCAGTTACGGAACAGGGAGATCCTACGAGCAGTACTTC
CASSYGTGRSYEQYF
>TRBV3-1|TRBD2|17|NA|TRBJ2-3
TGTGCCAGCAGCCCGACGACTAGCGGGAGGGCCACAGATACGCAGTATTTT
CASSPTTSGRATDTQYF
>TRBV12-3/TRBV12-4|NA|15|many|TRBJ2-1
TGTGCCAGCAGTTTGGACGGGACCTCCTACAATGAGCAGTTCTTC
CASSLDGTSYNEQFF
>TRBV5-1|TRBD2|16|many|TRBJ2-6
TGCGCCAGCGCGACTAGCGGGAACTCTGGGGCCAACGTCCTGACTTTC
CASATSGNSGANVLTF
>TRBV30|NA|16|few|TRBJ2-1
TGTGCCTGGAGATCCTCCCTCCCGGGATCCTACAATGAGCAGTTCTTC
CAWRSSLPGSYNEQFF
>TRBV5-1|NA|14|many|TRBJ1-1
TGCGCCAGCAGCTTAACTCTTTTGAACACTGAAGCTTTCTTT
CASSLTLLNTEAFF
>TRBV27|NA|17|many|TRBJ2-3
TGTGCCAGCAGTTCAAAAGGGACCGCATCTAGCACAGATACGCAGTATTTT
CASSSKGTASSTDTQYF
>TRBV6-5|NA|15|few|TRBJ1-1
TGTGCCAGCAGTTACGGTAGGCGAAGGAACACTGAAGCTTTCTTT
CASSYGRRRNTEAFF
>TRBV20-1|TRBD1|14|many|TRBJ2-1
TGCAGTGCCTTACAGGGGCTCCTTTACAATGAGCAGTTCTTC
CSALQGLLYNEQFF
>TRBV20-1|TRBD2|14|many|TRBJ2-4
TGCAGTGCAAAACTAGCGGGAGGTTCCAACATTCAGTACTTC
CSAKLAGGSNIQYF
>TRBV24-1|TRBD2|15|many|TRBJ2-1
TGTGCCACCAGTTCCGGGACTAGCGGGAGGAATGAGCAGTTCTTC
CATSSGTSGRNEQFF
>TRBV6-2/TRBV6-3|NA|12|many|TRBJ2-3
TGTGCCAGCAGTGCTTTCACAGATACGCAGTATTTT
CASSAFTDTQYF
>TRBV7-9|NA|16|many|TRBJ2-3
TGTGCCAGCAGCTTAGGGCGTGACGGGTCCGGGAGAACGCAGTATTTT
CASSLGRDGSGRTQYF
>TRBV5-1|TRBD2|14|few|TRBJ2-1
TGCGCCAGCAGCTTCGGACTAGCGGGAGGTGAGCAGTTCTTC
CASSFGLAGGEQFF
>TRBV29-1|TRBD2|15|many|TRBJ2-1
TGCAGCGTCCGAGCGGGAGGTATGTCCTACAATGAGCAGTTCTTC
CSVRAGGMSYNEQFF
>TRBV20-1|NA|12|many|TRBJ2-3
TGCAGTGCTAGGACGGGCCACGGTACGCAGTATTTT
CSARTGHGTQYF
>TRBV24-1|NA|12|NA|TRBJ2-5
TGTGCCACCAGTGGGGATTTGGAGACCCAGTACTTC
CATSGDLETQYF
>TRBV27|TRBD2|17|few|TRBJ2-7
TGTGCCAGCAGTTTATTCGCCGGGACTAGTGGTTCCTACGAGCAGTACTTC
CASSLFAGTSGSYEQYF